This T cell receptor beta chain is drawn from a study of T cell repertoires in cytomegalovirus infection. Study summary: It was the public TCR beta signatures that indicated both CMV infection and matching HLA type. The study, taken as a whole, reports: In two of eight donors, the top clonotype was HLA-C-restricted CMV-specific. Identification of carriers of CMV plus the relevant HLA was achieved through cumulative public TCR beta family frequency.

In TCRdb, the reads were re-called with MiXCR into one record per CDR3 protein. This table has around 530,000 distinct CDR3 sequences, approximately 15% appearing once. CDR1 and CDR2 from the germline V gene are MNHNS and SASEGT. V was pared by 7 bases and J by 2 bases, with 21 bases between. The CDR3 consists of 18 residues. The table lists this clonotype with a count of one. Its antigen is as yet unknown. The sequenced material came from CD8+ T cells from PBMCs. The chain is built from TRBV6-1 and TRBJ2-6, with D tentatively TRBD1 (6 bases). This receptor was obtained from a human donor in good health (CMV status not recorded). Some clones in this sample may be carry-over from other donors' samples. The CDR3 region has the DNA TGTGCCAGCAAGGAGAGCAGGGGCCTATACACTGGGGCCAACGTCCTGACTTTC. Translated: CASKESRGLYTGANVLTF.